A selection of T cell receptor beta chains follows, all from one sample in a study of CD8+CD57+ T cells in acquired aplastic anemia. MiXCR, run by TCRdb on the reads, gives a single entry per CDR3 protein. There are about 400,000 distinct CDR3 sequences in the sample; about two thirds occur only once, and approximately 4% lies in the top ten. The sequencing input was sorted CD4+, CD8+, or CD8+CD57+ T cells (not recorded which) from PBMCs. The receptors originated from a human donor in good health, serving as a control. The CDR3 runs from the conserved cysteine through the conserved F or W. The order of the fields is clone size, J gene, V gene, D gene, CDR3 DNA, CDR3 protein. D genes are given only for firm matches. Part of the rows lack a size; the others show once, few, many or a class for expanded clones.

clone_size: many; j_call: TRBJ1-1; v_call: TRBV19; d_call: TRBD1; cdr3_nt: TGTGCCAGTAGTTCACAGGGGAAGGGGGCTGAAGCTTTCTTT; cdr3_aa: CASSSQGKGAEAFF
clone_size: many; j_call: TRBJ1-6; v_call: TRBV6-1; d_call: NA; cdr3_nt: TGTGCCAGCAGTGAAGCTTGGGCGAGCTCCTATAATTCACCCCTCCACTTT; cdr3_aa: CASSEAWASSYNSPLHF
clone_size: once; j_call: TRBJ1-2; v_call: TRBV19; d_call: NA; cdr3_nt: TGTGCCAGTAGTATTACGGGACCCTTTGGCTACACCTTC; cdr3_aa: CASSITGPFGYTF
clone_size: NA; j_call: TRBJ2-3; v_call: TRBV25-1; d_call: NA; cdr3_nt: TGTGCCAGCAGTCCTCGGGAGACTTGCACCGATACGCAGTATTTT; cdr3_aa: CASSPRETCTDTQYF
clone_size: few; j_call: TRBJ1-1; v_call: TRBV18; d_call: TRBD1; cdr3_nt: TGTGCCAGCTCACCCTTTCCGTCCGGGACAGTGAACACTGAAGCTTTCTTT; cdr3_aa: CASSPFPSGTVNTEAFF
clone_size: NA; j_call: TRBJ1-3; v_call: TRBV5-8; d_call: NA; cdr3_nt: TGCGCCAGCAGCTTGGAGGCTGCCTCTGGAAACACCATATATTTT; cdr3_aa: CASSLEAASGNTIYF
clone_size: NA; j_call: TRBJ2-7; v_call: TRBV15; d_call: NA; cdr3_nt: TGTGCCACCAGCAGAGATTTGTACGAGCAGTACTTC; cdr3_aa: CATSRDLYEQYF
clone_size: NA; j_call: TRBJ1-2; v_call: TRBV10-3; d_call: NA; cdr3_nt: TGTGCCACCAGTAGAAAAGGGGGTTCGGATGGCTACACCTTC; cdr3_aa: CATSRKGGSDGYTF
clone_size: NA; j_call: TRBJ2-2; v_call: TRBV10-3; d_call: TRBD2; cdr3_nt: TGTGCCATCAGTGCGACTAGCGGGGGGGAGACCGGGGAGCTGTTTTTT; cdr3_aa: CAISATSGGETGELFF
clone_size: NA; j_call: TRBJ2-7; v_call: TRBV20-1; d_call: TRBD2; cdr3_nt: TGCAGTGCTAGACGTCAAGCGGGGGAGCAGTACTTC; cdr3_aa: CSARRQAGEQYF
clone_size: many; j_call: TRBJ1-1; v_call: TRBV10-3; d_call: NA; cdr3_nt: TGTGCCATCAGTGAGTCCGGCACTGAAGCTTTCTTT; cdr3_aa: CAISESGTEAFF
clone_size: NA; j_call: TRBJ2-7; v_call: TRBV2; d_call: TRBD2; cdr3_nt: TGTGCCAGCAGTGAAACCGGACTAGCGGGGGCCGAGCAGTACTTC; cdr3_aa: CASSETGLAGAEQYF
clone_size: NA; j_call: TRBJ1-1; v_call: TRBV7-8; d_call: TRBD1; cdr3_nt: TGTGCCAGCAGCACTCGGACAGGGGGCGGATCCGAAGCTTTTTTT; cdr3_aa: CASSTRTGGGSEAFF
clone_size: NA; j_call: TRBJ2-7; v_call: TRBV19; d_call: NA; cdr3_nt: TGTGCCAGTGGTATTCGGGGGAGAGGTGACTACGAGCAGTACTTC; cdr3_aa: CASGIRGRGDYEQYF
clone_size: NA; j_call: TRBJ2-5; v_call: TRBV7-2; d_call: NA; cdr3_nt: TGTGCCAGCACCTTTAGCACAGGGAAGTCCTTCGAAGAGACCCAGTACTTC; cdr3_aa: CASTFSTGKSFEETQYF
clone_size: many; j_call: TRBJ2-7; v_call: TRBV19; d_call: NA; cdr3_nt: TGTGCCAGCAGTATCCCACGGGGTGGCGAGCAGTACTTC; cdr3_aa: CASSIPRGGEQYF
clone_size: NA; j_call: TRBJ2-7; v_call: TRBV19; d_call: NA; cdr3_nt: TGTGCCAGTAGTATTTGGGTAGGCGGGGCAACAGATACGCAGTATTTC; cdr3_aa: CASSIWVGGATDTQYF
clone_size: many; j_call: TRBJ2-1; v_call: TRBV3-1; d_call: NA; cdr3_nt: TGTGCCAGCAGCCAAGATGCAGCGGCCCACAATGAGCAGTTCTTC; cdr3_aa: CASSQDAAAHNEQFF
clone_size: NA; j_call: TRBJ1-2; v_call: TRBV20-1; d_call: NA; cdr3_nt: TGCAGTGTCCCCGTGGGGGCGGGGCGTGGCTACACCTTC; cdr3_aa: CSVPVGAGRGYTF
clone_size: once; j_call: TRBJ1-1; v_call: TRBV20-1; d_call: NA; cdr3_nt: TGCAGTGCTATATCCTTGAACACTGAAGCTTTCTTT; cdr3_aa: CSAISLNTEAFF
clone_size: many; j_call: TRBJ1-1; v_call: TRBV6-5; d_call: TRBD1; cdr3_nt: TGTGCCAGCAGTTACTCCGACAGGGCTAAGACTTTCTTT; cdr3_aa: CASSYSDRAKTFF
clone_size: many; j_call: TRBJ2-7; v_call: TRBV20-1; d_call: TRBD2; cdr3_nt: TGCAGTGCTAGACCGGGACTAGCGAGGAACGAGCAGTACTTC; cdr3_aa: CSARPGLARNEQYF
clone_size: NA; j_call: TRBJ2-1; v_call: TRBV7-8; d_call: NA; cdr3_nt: NA; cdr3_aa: CASSTTLKLSLDKF
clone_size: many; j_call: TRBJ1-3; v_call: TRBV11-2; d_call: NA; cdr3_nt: TGTGCCAGCAGCCGAAACGGGAGCTCTGGAAACACCATATATTTT; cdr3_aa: CASSRNGSSGNTIYF
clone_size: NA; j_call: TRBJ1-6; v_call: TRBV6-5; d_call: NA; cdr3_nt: TGTGCCAGCAGTTACGCTATGAATTCACCCCTCCACTTT; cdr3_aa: CASSYAMNSPLHF
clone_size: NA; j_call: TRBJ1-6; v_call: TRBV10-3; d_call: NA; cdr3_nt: TGTGCCAGCAGTCTGACACCTTTGGGTTCACCCCTCCACTTT; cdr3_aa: CASSLTPLGSPLHF
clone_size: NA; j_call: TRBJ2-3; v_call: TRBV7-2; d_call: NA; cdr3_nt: TGTGCCAGCAGCTTTGGGGGGTCCTACGAGCAGTACTTCCAGTATTTT; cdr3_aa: CASSFGGSYEQYFQYF
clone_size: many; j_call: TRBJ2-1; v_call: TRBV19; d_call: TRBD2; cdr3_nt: TGTGCCAGTGTAGCGGGGGGTTACAATGAGCAGTTCTTC; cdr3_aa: CASVAGGYNEQFF
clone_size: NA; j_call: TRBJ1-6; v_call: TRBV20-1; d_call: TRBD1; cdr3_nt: TGCAGTGCTATGGACAGGGGGACTTCACCCCTCCACTTT; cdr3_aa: CSAMDRGTSPLHF
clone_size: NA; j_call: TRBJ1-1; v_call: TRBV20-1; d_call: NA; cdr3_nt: TGCAGTGCTAGAGAGGTGGGACTAAGGTCGAACACTGAAGCTTTCTTT; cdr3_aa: CSAREVGLRSNTEAFF
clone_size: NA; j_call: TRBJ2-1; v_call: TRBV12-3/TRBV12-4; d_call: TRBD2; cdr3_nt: TGTGCCAGCAGTCTAGCGGGGGAGGTCAATGAGCAGTTCTTC; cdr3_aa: CASSLAGEVNEQFF
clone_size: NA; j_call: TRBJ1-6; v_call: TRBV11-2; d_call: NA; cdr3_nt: TGTGCCAGCAGCTTAGAGGCCCTTTCACCCCTCCACTTT; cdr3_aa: CASSLEALSPLHF
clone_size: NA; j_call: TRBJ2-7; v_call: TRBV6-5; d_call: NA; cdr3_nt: TGTGCCAAGATCCCCCAAGAGGGCCTTAGGAACGAGCAGTACTTC; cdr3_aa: CAKIPQEGLRNEQYF
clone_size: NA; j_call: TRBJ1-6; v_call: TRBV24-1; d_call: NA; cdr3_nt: TGTGCCATCTCAGGGTACTCACCCCTCCACTTT; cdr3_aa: CAISGYSPLHF
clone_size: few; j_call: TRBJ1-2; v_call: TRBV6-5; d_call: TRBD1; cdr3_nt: TGTGCCAGCAGCCGGGACAGCCCTCTCTATAATGGCTACACCTTC; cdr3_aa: CASSRDSPLYNGYTF
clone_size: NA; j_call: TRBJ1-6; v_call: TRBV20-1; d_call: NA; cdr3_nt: TGCAGTGCTAGAGATGTACGGGGGGCCTATAATTCACCCCTCCACTTT; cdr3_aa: CSARDVRGAYNSPLHF